This T cell receptor beta chain was captured in a study of breast tumors, draining lymph nodes, adjacent tissues. Study findings and constraints: Tumor and nontumor repertoires were significantly more similar in luminal-like than in basal-like breast cancer. Data only fit, rather than demonstrated, lymph node origin of most tumor T cells. Compared with lymph nodes, tumors were less diverse; compared with nontumor tissue, more. The data were judged consistent with most tumor T cells coming from lymph node and expanding in tumor.

This clonotype showed up many times. What it binds is not known. The lymph nodes were axillary draining lymph nodes from breast cancer patients. The V gene end was trimmed by 5 bases and the J gene end by 3 bases; junction bases not matched to a gene: 6. The CDR3 is 15 amino acids. TCRdb itself ran the multiplex PCR reads through MiXCR, one entry per CDR3 protein. The data hold some 200,000 distinct CDR3 sequences, with approximately 31% observed a single time. The chain is built from TRBV12-3 or TRBV12-4 and TRBJ2-2; 7 bases align to TRBD1. This TCR came from a female donor with breast cancer. Some clones in this sample may be carry-over from other donors' samples. The source material was axillary lymph node tissue. CDR3 in amino acids: CASSPTTGYTGELFF. CDR3 in DNA: TGTGCCAGCAGTCCGACGACAGGGTACACCGGGGAGCTGTTTTTT.